Listed below are T cell receptor beta chains from one sample, sequenced in a study of early T cells in non-severe SARS-CoV-2 infection. In TCRdb, the 5' RACE reads were re-called with MiXCR into one record per CDR3 protein. The profile shows some 80,000 distinct CDR3 sequences, approximately 12% of them singletons. Sequencing used whole blood. Every receptor here comes from an adult who was a healthcare worker with PCR-confirmed SARS-CoV-2 infection or an uninfected control (not recorded which). Each CDR3 is given with its conserved first and last residue. The D gene is left open where the match is weak. Clone size is stated in some rows and not others, as once, few, many or a class when expanded.

D gene: .; clone size: .; J gene: TRBJ2-4; V gene: TRBV12-3/TRBV12-4; CDR3 DNA: TGTGCCAGCAGCCCCCCTGGAGGGCCTCTAGCCAAAAACATTCAGTACTTC; CDR3 protein: CASSPPGGPLAKNIQYF
D gene: TRBD1; clone size: .; J gene: TRBJ1-3; V gene: TRBV7-9; CDR3 DNA: TGTGCCAGCAGCTTGGACAGGGACGGAAACACCATATATTTT; CDR3 protein: CASSLDRDGNTIYF
D gene: TRBD1; clone size: .; J gene: TRBJ1-5; V gene: TRBV12-3/TRBV12-4; CDR3 DNA: TGTGCCAGCAACGGACAGGGGGTCAATCAGCCCCAGCATTTT; CDR3 protein: CASNGQGVNQPQHF
D gene: .; clone size: .; J gene: TRBJ1-3; V gene: TRBV2; CDR3 DNA: TGTGCCAGCAGTGTGCTCCGGGGAGGGGCTGGAAACACCATATATTTT; CDR3 protein: CASSVLRGGAGNTIYF
D gene: TRBD2; clone size: few; J gene: TRBJ2-5; V gene: TRBV7-2; CDR3 DNA: TGTGCCAGCAGCTTAGCACGCGGGGGGGGAGAGACCCAGTACTTC; CDR3 protein: CASSLARGGGETQYF
D gene: TRBD2; clone size: few; J gene: TRBJ2-7; V gene: TRBV3-1; CDR3 DNA: TGTGCCAGCAGACCGAGCGGGAGCAGATACGAGCAGTACTTC; CDR3 protein: CASRPSGSRYEQYF
D gene: .; clone size: few; J gene: TRBJ2-3; V gene: TRBV7-9; CDR3 DNA: TGTGCCAGCAGCTTAGGGAATAAAGATACGCAGTATTTT; CDR3 protein: CASSLGNKDTQYF
D gene: TRBD1; clone size: .; J gene: TRBJ1-5; V gene: TRBV11-3; CDR3 DNA: TGTGCCAGCAGGAATACCGGGACAGTAAGCAATCAGCCCCAGCATTTT; CDR3 protein: CASRNTGTVSNQPQHF
D gene: .; clone size: few; J gene: TRBJ2-2; V gene: TRBV29-1; CDR3 DNA: TGCAGCGCTCGGACAAACACCGGGGAGCTGTTTTTT; CDR3 protein: CSARTNTGELFF
D gene: TRBD2; clone size: few; J gene: TRBJ2-1; V gene: TRBV7-6; CDR3 DNA: TGTGCCAGCAGGCCGGGACTAGCGGTCCAGTCCTACAATGAGCAGTTCTTC; CDR3 protein: CASRPGLAVQSYNEQFF
D gene: .; clone size: .; J gene: TRBJ2-1; V gene: TRBV27; CDR3 DNA: TGTGCCAGCAGTTTAGATAGCTCGAATAAGAATGAGCAGTTCTTC; CDR3 protein: CASSLDSSNKNEQFF
D gene: TRBD2; clone size: .; J gene: TRBJ2-1; V gene: TRBV6-5; CDR3 DNA: TGTGCCAGCAGTCTCCTAGCGGGAGGGACCTACAATGAGCAGTTCTTC; CDR3 protein: CASSLLAGGTYNEQFF
D gene: .; clone size: few; J gene: TRBJ2-1; V gene: TRBV12-3/TRBV12-4; CDR3 DNA: TGTGCCAGCAGTTTCCCCACGGGGGCCTACAATGAGCAGTTCTTC; CDR3 protein: CASSFPTGAYNEQFF
D gene: TRBD2; clone size: many; J gene: TRBJ2-1; V gene: TRBV7-9; CDR3 DNA: TGTGCCAGCTCCCTTTACGGGAGGGCCGGGGATAATGAGCAGTTCTTC; CDR3 protein: CASSLYGRAGDNEQFF
D gene: .; clone size: .; J gene: TRBJ1-5; V gene: TRBV4-1; CDR3 DNA: TGCGCCAGCAGCCACTTGGGGACAACGGGTCAGCCCCAGCATTTT; CDR3 protein: CASSHLGTTGQPQHF
D gene: TRBD2; clone size: .; J gene: TRBJ2-7; V gene: TRBV20-1; CDR3 DNA: TGCAGTGCTAGAGTTGACGGGAGGGGATCCTACGAGCAGTACTTC; CDR3 protein: CSARVDGRGSYEQYF
D gene: .; clone size: .; J gene: TRBJ1-5; V gene: TRBV20-1; CDR3 DNA: TGCAGTGCCAATAATCTCAAAGGCCTCCCGGGGGGGAACAATCAGCCCCAGCATTTT; CDR3 protein: CSANNLKGLPGGNNQPQHF
D gene: TRBD2; clone size: .; J gene: TRBJ2-5; V gene: TRBV3-1; CDR3 DNA: TGTGCTTCCCAAGGACTAGCGGGAGAAGAGACCCAGTACTTC; CDR3 protein: CASQGLAGEETQYF
D gene: .; clone size: few; J gene: TRBJ2-1; V gene: TRBV28; CDR3 DNA: TGTGCCAGCAGTTTACAGGGGCTGCCCGAGCAGTTCTTC; CDR3 protein: CASSLQGLPEQFF
D gene: .; clone size: many; J gene: TRBJ2-3; V gene: TRBV11-2; CDR3 DNA: TGTGCCAGCAGCTTAGTCGGCAGCACAGATACGCAGTATTTT; CDR3 protein: CASSLVGSTDTQYF
D gene: .; clone size: many; J gene: TRBJ2-1; V gene: TRBV20-1; CDR3 DNA: TGCAGTGCTCCCAGGACTGGCTACAATGAGCAGTTCTTC; CDR3 protein: CSAPRTGYNEQFF
D gene: .; clone size: many; J gene: TRBJ2-2; V gene: TRBV3-1; CDR3 DNA: TGTGCCAGCAGCCAAGAGTGGGTAGGGTTAAACACCGGGGAGCTGTTTTTT; CDR3 protein: CASSQEWVGLNTGELFF
D gene: TRBD1; clone size: .; J gene: TRBJ2-7; V gene: TRBV27; CDR3 DNA: TGTGCCAGCAGTTTAACCATCGGACAGGGACAGTACTTC; CDR3 protein: CASSLTIGQGQYF
D gene: .; clone size: many; J gene: TRBJ1-6; V gene: TRBV7-8; CDR3 DNA: TGTGCCAGCAGCTTAGGGAGAGATAATTCACCCCTCCACTTT; CDR3 protein: CASSLGRDNSPLHF
D gene: TRBD2; clone size: few; J gene: TRBJ2-2; V gene: TRBV7-3; CDR3 DNA: TGTGCCAGCAGCAGGGGACTAGCGGGAGAAAGTACCGGGGAGCTGTTTTTT; CDR3 protein: CASSRGLAGESTGELFF
D gene: .; clone size: few; J gene: TRBJ2-5; V gene: TRBV28; CDR3 DNA: TGTGCCAGCAGTGATCGCTTAATCCACCAAGAGACCCAGTACTTC; CDR3 protein: CASSDRLIHQETQYF
D gene: TRBD2; clone size: few; J gene: TRBJ2-3; V gene: TRBV29-1; CDR3 DNA: TGCAGCGTTGAAAGATCAGCGGGAAGGGATACGCAGTATTTT; CDR3 protein: CSVERSAGRDTQYF
D gene: .; clone size: few; J gene: TRBJ2-3; V gene: TRBV29-1; CDR3 DNA: TGCAGCGTTAGAGGGGGTAGCACAGATACGCAGTATTTT; CDR3 protein: CSVRGGSTDTQYF
D gene: .; clone size: many; J gene: TRBJ2-3; V gene: TRBV29-1; CDR3 DNA: TGCAGCGTTGAAGGGGCAGATACGCAGTATTTT; CDR3 protein: CSVEGADTQYF
D gene: .; clone size: few; J gene: TRBJ1-5; V gene: TRBV20-1; CDR3 DNA: TGCAGTGCTAGGGGGGCCGTCCAGACTAGCAATCAGCCCCAGCATTTT; CDR3 protein: CSARGAVQTSNQPQHF
D gene: TRBD2; clone size: few; J gene: TRBJ2-1; V gene: TRBV6-1; CDR3 DNA: TGTGCCAGCGAAAGGGACTACAGAGGATTCAATGAGCAGTTCTTC; CDR3 protein: CASERDYRGFNEQFF
D gene: .; clone size: few; J gene: TRBJ2-7; V gene: TRBV19; CDR3 DNA: TGTGCCAGTAACAGTATTGACAGAAGCTACGAGCAGTACTTC; CDR3 protein: CASNSIDRSYEQYF
D gene: TRBD1; clone size: once; J gene: TRBJ2-6; V gene: TRBV30; CDR3 DNA: TGTGCCTGTAGTAGGGACAGTGGGGCCAACGTCCTGACTTTC; CDR3 protein: CACSRDSGANVLTF
D gene: TRBD2; clone size: few; J gene: TRBJ2-4; V gene: TRBV3-1; CDR3 DNA: TGTGCCAGTTCAAAAGCGGGAGTAGGAAAAAACATTCAGTACTTC; CDR3 protein: CASSKAGVGKNIQYF
D gene: TRBD1; clone size: .; J gene: TRBJ2-2; V gene: TRBV12-3/TRBV12-4; CDR3 DNA: TGTGCCAGCAGAGGACAGGGAACCGGGGAGCTGTTTTTT; CDR3 protein: CASRGQGTGELFF
D gene: TRBD2; clone size: .; J gene: TRBJ2-7; V gene: TRBV5-1; CDR3 DNA: TGCGCCAGTAAAACTAGCGGGGACTCCTACGAGCAGTACTTC; CDR3 protein: CASKTSGDSYEQYF
D gene: .; clone size: many; J gene: TRBJ1-5; V gene: TRBV20-1; CDR3 DNA: TGCAGTGCTGGGGACTTTCCACAGCCCCAGCATTTT; CDR3 protein: CSAGDFPQPQHF
D gene: TRBD1; clone size: .; J gene: TRBJ1-2; V gene: TRBV5-1; CDR3 DNA: TGCGCCAGCAGCCCGACAGGGGCCAGCAACTATGGCTACACCTTC; CDR3 protein: CASSPTGASNYGYTF
D gene: .; clone size: many; J gene: TRBJ2-7; V gene: TRBV28; CDR3 DNA: TGTGCCAGCAGTTTTCCGGCGGGTTCCTCTCCCTACGAGCAGTACTTC; CDR3 protein: CASSFPAGSSPYEQYF
D gene: TRBD2; clone size: .; J gene: TRBJ2-3; V gene: TRBV12-3/TRBV12-4; CDR3 DNA: TGTGCCAGCAGATTAGCGGGGAACACAGATACGCAGTATTTT; CDR3 protein: CASRLAGNTDTQYF
D gene: TRBD1; clone size: few; J gene: TRBJ2-1; V gene: TRBV5-1; CDR3 DNA: TGCGCCAGCAGCTTCGGGACAGGGTTTTATGATGAGCAGTTCTTC; CDR3 protein: CASSFGTGFYDEQFF
D gene: TRBD2; clone size: few; J gene: TRBJ2-1; V gene: TRBV5-1; CDR3 DNA: TGCGCCAGCAGCCCCCGCGGGGGGCAGGGCTACAATGAGCAGTTCTTC; CDR3 protein: CASSPRGGQGYNEQFF
D gene: TRBD2; clone size: few; J gene: TRBJ2-1; V gene: TRBV7-9; CDR3 DNA: TGTGCCAGCAGCCCGGGACTAGCGGAGCTCTCCTACAATGAGCAGTTCTTC; CDR3 protein: CASSPGLAELSYNEQFF
D gene: TRBD1; clone size: few; J gene: TRBJ1-5; V gene: TRBV27; CDR3 DNA: TGTGCCAGCAGCGACAGGGGAAAGTATCAGCCCCAGCATTTT; CDR3 protein: CASSDRGKYQPQHF
D gene: TRBD2; clone size: .; J gene: TRBJ2-3; V gene: TRBV11-3; CDR3 DNA: TGTGCCAGCAGCCCACTTCTAGCGGAGCCCAGCACAGATACGCAGTATTTT; CDR3 protein: CASSPLLAEPSTDTQYF